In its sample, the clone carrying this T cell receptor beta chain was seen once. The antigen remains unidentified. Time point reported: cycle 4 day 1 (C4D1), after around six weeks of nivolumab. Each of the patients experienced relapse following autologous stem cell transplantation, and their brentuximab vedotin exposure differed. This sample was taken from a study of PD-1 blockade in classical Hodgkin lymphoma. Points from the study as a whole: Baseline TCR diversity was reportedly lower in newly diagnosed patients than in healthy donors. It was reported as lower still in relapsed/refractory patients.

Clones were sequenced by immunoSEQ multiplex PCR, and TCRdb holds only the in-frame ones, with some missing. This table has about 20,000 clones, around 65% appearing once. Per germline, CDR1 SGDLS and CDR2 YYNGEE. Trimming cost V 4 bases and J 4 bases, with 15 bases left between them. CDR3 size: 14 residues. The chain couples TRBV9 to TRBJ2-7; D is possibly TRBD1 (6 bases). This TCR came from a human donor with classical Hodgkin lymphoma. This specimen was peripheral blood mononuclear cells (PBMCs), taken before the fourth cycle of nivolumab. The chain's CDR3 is CASSPKGTNYEQYF. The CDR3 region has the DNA TGTGCCAGCAGCCCCAAAGGGACAAATTACGAGCAGTACTTC.